Below, one T cell receptor beta chain is given with its context. Its specificity is unknown. The data are from a study of siplizumab effects on memory and regulatory T cells. Per the germline V gene, CDR1 is GTSNPN and CDR2 is SVGIG (reference sequence). Trimming removed 0 bases from V and 6 bases from J; junction bases left unmatched: 1. This CDR3 contains 12 residues. Findings and caveats of the study: No functional test confirmed suppression by proliferating siplizumab-culture Tregs. Siplizumab conditions gave an average of about 62% Treg-derived mappable alloreactive CD4+ clones, versus 26.9% for controls. Major contributors to the alloresponse seemed to be naive T cells, which also appeared more diverse than memory cells.

Measured with immunoSEQ multiplex PCR; TCRdb has only the in-frame clones, and not every one. The sample records about 100,000 clones, about 90% being singletons. The receptor was isolated from a human donor in good health. V is TRBV30 and J is TRBJ2-7; the match to TRBD1 covers 8 bases. Material: CD4+ T cells sorted from blood. CDR3 bases: TGTGCCTGGAGTGTACAGGGGGGCGAGCAGTACTTC. As protein: CAWSVQGGEQYF.